One sample yielded the 10 T cell receptor beta chains listed below, sequenced in a study of T cells in Graves' hyperthyroidism and ophthalmopathy (dated by TCRdb to the late 2010s). Library preparation used multiplex PCR. The instrument was an Illumina HiSeq 2000. Amplification of TCR beta CDR3 regions was carried out from RNA transcripts. The TCR CDR3 was subjected to a first round of RT-PCR using the HTBI primer set and the Qiagen OneStep RT-PCR kit. Using fastp trimming at Q25 and MiXCR clonotype assembly, TCRdb reanalyzed the public sequencing data and kept in-frame beta chains. Identical CDR3 protein sequences are pooled into one entry, listed with their most common genes and DNA. This sample gives more than 550,000 distinct CDR3 sequences in total; 40% to 55% of them show up just once. The ten largest clones take up more than 7% of the sample. The sequencing sample was made of peripheral blood or thyroid tissue (not recorded which). The receptors derive from an adult man with Graves' disease, either hyperthyroidism or ophthalmopathy (not recorded which).

This clonotype was found many times. V and J are TRBV11-3 and TRBJ1-6; no clear D. The CDR3 is made up of 13 amino acids. V lost 4 bases and J 4 bases, leaving 5 bases between the germline ends. Germline assignment: CDR1 SGHNT and CDR2 YENEEA. CDR3 sequence reads: CASSSSYNSPLHF. The CDR3 coding sequence is TGTGCCAGCAGCTCCAGTTATAATTCACCCCTCCACTTT.

Notes on this clonotype: Being one base from a much bigger clone, this may be a read error. The V gene is TRBV29-1, the J gene TRBJ1-1; D uncertain. The V and J ends lost 2 bases and 1 base respectively, with 5 bases between them. The CDR3 contains 12 residues. Germline loops: CDR1 SQVTM, CDR2 ANQGSEA. The DNA for the CDR3 is TGCAGCGTTGAAAGAGAGAACACTGAAGCTTTCTTT. It yields the protein CSVERENTEAFF.

This clonotype has just a few counts. The chain combines TRBV2 with TRBJ1-4; TRBD1 might be the D (5 bases). The CDR3 has 14 amino acids. The germline V and J ends were trimmed by 9 bases and 5 bases, with 16 bases remaining between them. Germline V gives CDR1 SNHLY, CDR2 FYNNEI. CDR3 amino acids: CASSQGLSNEKLFF. The CDR3 coding sequence is TGTGCCAGTTCGCAGGGACTATCGAATGAAAAACTGTTTTTT.

V usage is TRBV24-1 and J usage is TRBJ2-2, with D possibly matching TRBD1 (5 bases). The CDR3 consists of 12 residues. With 4 bases removed from V and 8 bases from J, the gap between germline ends came to 7 bases. The germline CDR1 and CDR2 sequences are KGHDR and SFDVKD. DNA of the CDR3: TGTGCCACCAGTGACAGGGCGGGGGAGCTGTTTTTT. Translated, it gives CATSDRAGELFF.

This clonotype was recorded many times. This rearrangement joins TRBV10-2 to TRBJ2-5, with D tentatively TRBD1 (5 bases). Trimming pared 3 bases from V and 6 bases from J, leaving 17 bases between. The CDR3 consists of 15 residues. Per germline, CDR1 WSHSY and CDR2 SAAADI. The CDR3 reads CASSEVGQGGKTQYF. In nucleotides, the CDR3 is TGCGCCAGCAGTGAAGTAGGGCAGGGTGGAAAGACCCAGTACTTC.

Ten or more counts support this clonotype. This chain connects TRBV5-1 to TRBJ1-2; D is undetermined. The CDR3 is 14 amino acids. With 0 bases removed from V and 3 bases from J, the gap between germline ends came to 9 bases. The V gene's germline CDR1 is SGHRS and CDR2 YFSETQ. The CDR3 coding sequence is TGCGCCAGCAGCTTGGGGACTGCCGACTATGGCTACACCTTC. It codes for CASSLGTADYGYTF.

The chain is built from TRBV2 and TRBJ1-1; D gene ambiguous. The ends were cut back, 5 bases at V and 11 bases at J, with 15 bases in the middle. CDR3 length: 12 amino acids. CDR1 and CDR2 (germline): SNHLY, FYNNEI. CDR3 nucleotides: TGTGCCAGCAGTTCAGCTTCCCCTGTGGCTTTCTTT. Protein: CASSSASPVAFF.

The rearrangement links TRBV20-1 to TRBJ2-7, with 8 bases matching TRBD1. Losses at the gene ends were 5 bases for V and 5 bases for J; bases not matched to a gene: 8. The germline V gene has CDR1 DFQATT and CDR2 SNEGSKA (reference sequence). The CDR3 sequence is 13 residues long. CDR3 nucleotides: TGCAGTGCTGTTGACAGGGGTACGAACGAGCAGTACTTC. It encodes CSAVDRGTNEQYF.

The table lists this clonotype with a few counts. The V gene is TRBV10-1, the J gene TRBJ2-2; a weak D match, TRBD1 (7 bases). Trimming shortened V by 6 bases and J by 6 bases, and 14 bases separated the two germline ends. This CDR3 is built from 14 residues. The germline CDR1 and CDR2 sequences are WNHNN and SYGVQD (reference sequence). Here the CDR3 reads CASREGAWAGELFF. The CDR3 nucleotides are TGCGCCAGCAGGGAGGGGGCCTGGGCCGGGGAGCTGTTTTTT.

This clonotype occurred many times. The chain employs TRBV6-5 and TRBJ2-5, with D possibly being TRBD2 (6 bases). CDR1 is MNHEY and CDR2 is SVGAGI in the germline V gene. Trimming pared 6 bases from V and 6 bases from J, leaving 14 bases between. The CDR3 length is 13 residues. This CDR3 reads CASREGLGKTQYF. The DNA of the CDR3 is TGTGCCAGCAGGGAGGGGTTGGGGAAGACCCAGTACTTC.